This is a list of T cell receptor beta chains from one sample in a study of T-cell reconstitution after alpha-beta-depleted transplantation in children. In TCRdb, the PCR reads were re-called with MiXCR into one record per CDR3 protein. The table includes about 420,000 distinct CDR3 sequences, around 15% detected once. The sequencing here drew on PBMCs, mostly from graft donor cells, taken 360 days after TCRalphabeta/CD19-depleted stem cell transplant. These receptors were collected from a boy under three years old who had a stem cell transplant for Wiskott-Aldrich syndrome, so the T cells may come from the graft donor. Each CDR3 is given with its conserved first and last residue. A D gene is named only where the DNA matches it firmly. Where a row states a size, it is once, few, many or the class of an expanded clone; other rows omit it.

clone size: few
D gene: NA
J gene: TRBJ2-7
V gene: TRBV6-2/TRBV6-3
CDR3 protein: CASSFPIPSRTYEQYF
CDR3 DNA: TGTGCCAGCAGTTTTCCCATCCCGTCGCGTACCTACGAGCAGTACTTC

clone size: many
D gene: TRBD2
J gene: TRBJ2-3
V gene: TRBV7-9
CDR3 protein: CASSLGGLASDTQYF
CDR3 DNA: TGTGCCAGCAGCTTAGGAGGACTAGCCTCAGATACGCAGTATTTT

clone size: NA
D gene: TRBD1
J gene: TRBJ2-7
V gene: TRBV20-1
CDR3 protein: CSARGQGREQYF
CDR3 DNA: TGCAGTGCTAGAGGACAGGGTCGCGAGCAGTACTTC

clone size: few
D gene: NA
J gene: TRBJ2-3
V gene: TRBV7-8
CDR3 protein: CASRPGTEITQYF
CDR3 DNA: TGTGCCAGCAGGCCAGGGACGGAGATTACGCAGTATTTT

clone size: few
D gene: NA
J gene: TRBJ2-1
V gene: TRBV12-3/TRBV12-4
CDR3 protein: CARPRGPIYNEQFF
CDR3 DNA: TGTGCCAGACCCCGGGGACCCATCTACAATGAGCAGTTCTTC

clone size: NA
D gene: TRBD2
J gene: TRBJ2-3
V gene: TRBV6-2/TRBV6-3
CDR3 protein: CASFGTREITDTQYF
CDR3 DNA: TGTGCCAGCTTCGGGACGCGGGAGATTACAGATACGCAGTATTTT

clone size: NA
D gene: NA
J gene: TRBJ2-6
V gene: TRBV6-5
CDR3 protein: CASSYRGRYNSGANVLTF
CDR3 DNA: TGTGCCAGCAGTTACCGTGGCAGATACAACTCTGGGGCCAACGTCCTGACTTTC

clone size: few
D gene: NA
J gene: TRBJ2-1
V gene: TRBV18
CDR3 protein: CASSRNRVNEQFF
CDR3 DNA: TGTGCCAGCTCACGGAACAGGGTCAATGAGCAGTTCTTC

clone size: NA
D gene: TRBD2
J gene: TRBJ2-1
V gene: TRBV12-3/TRBV12-4
CDR3 protein: CASSPLAGGQAEQFF
CDR3 DNA: TGTGCCAGCAGTCCACTAGCGGGGGGCCAGGCTGAGCAGTTCTTC

clone size: NA
D gene: TRBD2
J gene: TRBJ2-3
V gene: TRBV7-9
CDR3 protein: CASLTSGYTDTQYF
CDR3 DNA: TGTGCCAGCTTGACTAGCGGCTACACAGATACGCAGTATTTT

clone size: few
D gene: NA
J gene: TRBJ1-4
V gene: TRBV3-1
CDR3 protein: CASSPLTGLGKKLFF
CDR3 DNA: TGTGCCAGCAGCCCTTTGACAGGACTTGGTAAAAAACTGTTTTTT

clone size: many
D gene: TRBD2
J gene: TRBJ2-1
V gene: TRBV5-1
CDR3 protein: CASSLGLAGGEQFF
CDR3 DNA: TGTGCCAGCAGTTTAGGACTAGCGGGAGGTGAGCAGTTCTTC

clone size: few
D gene: TRBD1
J gene: TRBJ2-1
V gene: TRBV5-5
CDR3 protein: CASSSDRDRSEQFF
CDR3 DNA: TGTGCCAGCAGCTCCGACAGGGATCGGAGTGAGCAGTTCTTC

clone size: NA
D gene: NA
J gene: TRBJ2-2
V gene: TRBV24-1
CDR3 protein: CATSDLGGRQNTGELFF
CDR3 DNA: TGTGCCACCAGTGATTTGGGGGGTCGACAGAACACCGGGGAGCTGTTTTTT

clone size: NA
D gene: TRBD1
J gene: TRBJ2-7
V gene: TRBV4-3
CDR3 protein: CASSQAYRGRNEQYF
CDR3 DNA: TGCGCCAGCAGCCAAGCCTACAGGGGAAGGAACGAGCAGTACTTC

clone size: few
D gene: NA
J gene: TRBJ1-5
V gene: TRBV15
CDR3 protein: CATSSTHPGGNQPQHF
CDR3 DNA: TGTGCCACCTCCTCCACACACCCAGGGGGCAATCAGCCCCAGCATTTT

clone size: NA
D gene: NA
J gene: TRBJ2-5
V gene: TRBV7-2
CDR3 protein: CASSPLSRPSQETQYF
CDR3 DNA: TGTGCCAGCAGCCCCCTTTCACGCCCTAGCCAAGAGACCCAGTACTTC

clone size: few
D gene: NA
J gene: TRBJ2-7
V gene: TRBV20-1
CDR3 protein: CSADYSYEQYF
CDR3 DNA: TGCAGTGCTGACTACTCCTACGAGCAGTACTTC

clone size: NA
D gene: NA
J gene: TRBJ1-2
V gene: TRBV20-1
CDR3 protein: CSAWVDYGYTF
CDR3 DNA: TGCAGTGCTTGGGTGGACTATGGCTACACCTTC

clone size: few
D gene: NA
J gene: TRBJ2-7
V gene: TRBV12-3/TRBV12-4
CDR3 protein: CASTPGYEQYF
CDR3 DNA: TGTGCCAGCACCCCTGGATACGAGCAGTACTTC

clone size: NA
D gene: TRBD1
J gene: TRBJ2-7
V gene: TRBV5-1
CDR3 protein: CASSRTGTAYEQYF
CDR3 DNA: TGCGCCAGCAGCCGAACAGGGACAGCCTACGAGCAGTACTTC

clone size: few
D gene: TRBD2
J gene: TRBJ2-1
V gene: TRBV29-1
CDR3 protein: CSVDVGRWNEQFF
CDR3 DNA: TGCAGCGTTGACGTCGGGAGGTGGAATGAGCAGTTCTTC

clone size: few
D gene: NA
J gene: TRBJ1-6
V gene: TRBV10-3
CDR3 protein: CAIRSLDSPLHF
CDR3 DNA: TGTGCCATCAGATCTCTCGATTCACCCCTCCACTTT

clone size: NA
D gene: NA
J gene: TRBJ2-5
V gene: TRBV20-1
CDR3 protein: CSAGGKGVSLETQYF
CDR3 DNA: TGCAGTGCTGGGGGTAAGGGGGTATCTTTGGAGACCCAGTACTTC

clone size: NA
D gene: NA
J gene: TRBJ1-6
V gene: TRBV13
CDR3 protein: CASSLVGAVSPLHF
CDR3 DNA: TGTGCCAGCAGCTTAGTAGGGGCGGTTTCACCCCTCCACTTT

clone size: NA
D gene: TRBD1
J gene: TRBJ2-7
V gene: TRBV20-1
CDR3 protein: CSARVQGKSSYEQYF
CDR3 DNA: TGCAGTGCTAGAGTACAGGGGAAGAGCTCCTACGAGCAGTACTTC

clone size: few
D gene: NA
J gene: TRBJ2-7
V gene: TRBV14
CDR3 protein: CASSQGQFEQYF
CDR3 DNA: TGTGCCAGCAGCCAAGGGCAGTTCGAGCAGTACTTC

clone size: NA
D gene: NA
J gene: TRBJ2-3
V gene: TRBV20-1
CDR3 protein: CSAMTGTDTQYF
CDR3 DNA: TGCAGTGCCATGACAGGCACAGATACGCAGTATTTT

clone size: many
D gene: NA
J gene: TRBJ1-2
V gene: TRBV7-2
CDR3 protein: CASSLQGVNYGYTF
CDR3 DNA: TGTGCCAGCAGCTTGCAAGGTGTGAACTATGGCTACACCTTC

clone size: once
D gene: NA
J gene: TRBJ2-3
V gene: TRBV30
CDR3 protein: CAWTGGGTDTQYF
CDR3 DNA: TGTGCCTGGACAGGTGGGGGCACAGATACGCAGTATTTT

clone size: NA
D gene: NA
J gene: TRBJ2-6
V gene: TRBV4-1
CDR3 protein: CASSQGGGNSGANVLTF
CDR3 DNA: TGCGCCAGCAGCCAGGGAGGGGGGAACTCTGGGGCCAACGTCCTGACTTTC

clone size: NA
D gene: TRBD2
J gene: TRBJ2-7
V gene: TRBV7-8
CDR3 protein: CASSFGGGPPYEQYF
CDR3 DNA: TGTGCCAGCAGCTTTGGCGGGGGGCCCCCCTACGAGCAGTACTTC

clone size: few
D gene: NA
J gene: TRBJ2-7
V gene: TRBV11-2
CDR3 protein: CASSLEGQSSYEQYF
CDR3 DNA: TGTGCCAGCAGCTTAGAAGGACAGAGCTCCTACGAGCAGTACTTC

clone size: NA
D gene: TRBD1
J gene: TRBJ2-7
V gene: TRBV5-1
CDR3 protein: CASSLHLGQPNEQYF
CDR3 DNA: TGCGCCAGCAGCTTGCATCTGGGACAGCCTAACGAGCAGTACTTC

clone size: few
D gene: NA
J gene: TRBJ2-4
V gene: TRBV7-9
CDR3 protein: CASSPHIAKNIQYF
CDR3 DNA: TGTGCCAGCAGCCCCCATATAGCCAAAAACATTCAGTACTTC

clone size: NA
D gene: NA
J gene: TRBJ2-3
V gene: TRBV5-5
CDR3 protein: CASSLRDLTHTDTQYF
CDR3 DNA: TGTGCCAGCAGCTTAAGGGACCTTACTCACACAGATACGCAGTATTTT

clone size: few
D gene: NA
J gene: TRBJ2-1
V gene: TRBV5-1
CDR3 protein: CASRENDNEQFF
CDR3 DNA: TGCGCCAGCAGGGAGAATGACAATGAGCAGTTCTTC

clone size: many
D gene: NA
J gene: TRBJ2-3
V gene: TRBV7-9
CDR3 protein: CASSLRDTDTQYF
CDR3 DNA: TGTGCCAGCAGCTTAAGGGACACAGATACGCAGTATTTT

clone size: NA
D gene: NA
J gene: TRBJ2-7
V gene: TRBV20-1
CDR3 protein: CSARHVSSYEQYF
CDR3 DNA: TGCAGTGCTAGACATGTATCATCCTACGAGCAGTACTTC

clone size: NA
D gene: NA
J gene: TRBJ2-1
V gene: TRBV20-1
CDR3 protein: CSARGTRMRRVTYNEQFF
CDR3 DNA: TGCAGTGCTAGAGGGACACGCATGAGGAGAGTCACCTACAATGAGCAGTTCTTC

clone size: NA
D gene: TRBD1
J gene: TRBJ1-1
V gene: TRBV7-2
CDR3 protein: CASSPDRVNTEAFF
CDR3 DNA: TGTGCCAGCAGTCCTGACAGGGTTAACACTGAAGCTTTCTTT

clone size: NA
D gene: NA
J gene: TRBJ1-3
V gene: TRBV6-5
CDR3 protein: CASSYSGTGNTIYF
CDR3 DNA: TGTGCCAGCAGTTACTCGGGCACTGGAAACACCATATATTTT